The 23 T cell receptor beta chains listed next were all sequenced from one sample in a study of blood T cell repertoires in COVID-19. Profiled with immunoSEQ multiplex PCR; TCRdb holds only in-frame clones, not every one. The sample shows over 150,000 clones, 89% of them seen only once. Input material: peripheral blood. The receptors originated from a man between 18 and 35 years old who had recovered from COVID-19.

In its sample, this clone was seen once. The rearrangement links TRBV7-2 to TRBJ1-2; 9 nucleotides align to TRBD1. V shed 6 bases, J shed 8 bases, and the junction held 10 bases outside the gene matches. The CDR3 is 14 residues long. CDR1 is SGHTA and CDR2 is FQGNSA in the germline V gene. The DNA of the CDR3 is TGTGCCAGCAGTTCACCGGGACAGGGCGGAGGCTACACCTTC. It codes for CASSSPGQGGGYTF.

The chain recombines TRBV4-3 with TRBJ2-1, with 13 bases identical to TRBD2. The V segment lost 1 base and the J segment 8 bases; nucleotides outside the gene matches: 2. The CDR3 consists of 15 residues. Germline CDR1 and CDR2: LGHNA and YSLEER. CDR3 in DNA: TGCGCCAGCAGCCAAGCAGGACTAGCGGGGGATGAGCAGTTCTTC. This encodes CASSQAGLAGDEQFF.

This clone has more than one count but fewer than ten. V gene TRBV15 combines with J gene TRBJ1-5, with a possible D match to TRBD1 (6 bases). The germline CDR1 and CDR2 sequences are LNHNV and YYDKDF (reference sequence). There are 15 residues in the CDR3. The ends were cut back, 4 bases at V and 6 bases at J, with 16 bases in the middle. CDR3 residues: CATSNGVTQGQPQHF. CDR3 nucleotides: TGTGCCACCAGCAACGGGGTGACACAGGGTCAGCCCCAGCATTTT.

The CDR3 nucleotides are TGTGCCGCCCGGGACAGGTACACTGAAGCTTTCTTT. It is translated as CAARDRYTEAFF. The chain links TRBV6-5 to TRBJ1-1, with TRBD1 matching 8 bases. V shed 11 bases and J 3 bases; nucleotides not matched to a gene: 5. Germline assignment: CDR1 MNHEY and CDR2 SVGAGI. CDR3 length: 12 amino acids.

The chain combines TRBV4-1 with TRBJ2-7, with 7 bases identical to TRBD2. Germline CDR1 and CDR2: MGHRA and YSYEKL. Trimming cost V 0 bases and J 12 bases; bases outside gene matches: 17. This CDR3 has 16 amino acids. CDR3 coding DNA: TGCGCCAGCAGCCAAGACATGGGCGGGAGCGCTTTCAGGAGGTACTTC. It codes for CASSQDMGGSAFRRYF.

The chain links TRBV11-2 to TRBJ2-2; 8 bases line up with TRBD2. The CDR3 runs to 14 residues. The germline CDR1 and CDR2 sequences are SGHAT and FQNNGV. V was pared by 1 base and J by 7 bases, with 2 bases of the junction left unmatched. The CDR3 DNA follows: TGTGCCAGCAGCTTAGGCCTAGCGGGCGGGGAGCTGTTTTTT. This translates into CASSLGLAGGELFF.

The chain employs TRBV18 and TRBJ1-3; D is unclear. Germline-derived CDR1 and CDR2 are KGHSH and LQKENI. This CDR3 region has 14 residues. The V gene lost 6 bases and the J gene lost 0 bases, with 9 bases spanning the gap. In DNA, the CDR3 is TGTGCCAGCTCGGCGGTAGCCTCTGGAAACACCATATATTTT. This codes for CASSAVASGNTIYF.

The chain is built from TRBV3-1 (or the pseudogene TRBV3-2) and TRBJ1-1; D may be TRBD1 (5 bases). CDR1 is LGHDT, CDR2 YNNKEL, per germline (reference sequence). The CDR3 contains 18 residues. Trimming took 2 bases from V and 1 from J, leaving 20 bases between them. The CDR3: CASSQLKQVTFPNTEAFF. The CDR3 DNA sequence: TGTGCCAGCAGCCAACTCAAACAGGTGACCTTCCCGAACACTGAAGCTTTCTTT.

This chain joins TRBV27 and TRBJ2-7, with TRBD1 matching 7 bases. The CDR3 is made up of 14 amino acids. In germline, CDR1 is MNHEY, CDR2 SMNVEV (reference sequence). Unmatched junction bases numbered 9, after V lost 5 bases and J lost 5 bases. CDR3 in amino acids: CASSVRQGTNEQYF. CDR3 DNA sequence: TGTGCCAGCAGTGTTCGACAGGGTACTAACGAGCAGTACTTC.

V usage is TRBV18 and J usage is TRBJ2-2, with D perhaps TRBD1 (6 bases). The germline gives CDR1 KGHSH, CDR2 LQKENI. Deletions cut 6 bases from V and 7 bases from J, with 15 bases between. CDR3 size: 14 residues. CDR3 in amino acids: CASSTNRADGELFF. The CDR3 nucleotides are TGTGCCAGCTCGACGAACAGGGCGGACGGGGAGCTGTTTTTT.

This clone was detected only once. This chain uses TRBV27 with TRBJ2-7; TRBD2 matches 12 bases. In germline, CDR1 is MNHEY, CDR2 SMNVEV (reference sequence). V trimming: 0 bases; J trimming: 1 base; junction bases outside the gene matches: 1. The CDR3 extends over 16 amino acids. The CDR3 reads CASSLSGTSGSYEQYF. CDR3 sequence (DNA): TGTGCCAGCAGTTTATCCGGGACTAGCGGGTCCTACGAGCAGTACTTC.

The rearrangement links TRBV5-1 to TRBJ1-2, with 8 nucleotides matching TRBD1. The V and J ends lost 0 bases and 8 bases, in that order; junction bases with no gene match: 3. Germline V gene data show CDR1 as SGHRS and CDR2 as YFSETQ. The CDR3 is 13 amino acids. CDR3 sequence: CASSLGTGQGYTF. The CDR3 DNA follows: TGCGCCAGCAGCTTGGGGACAGGGCAAGGCTACACCTTC. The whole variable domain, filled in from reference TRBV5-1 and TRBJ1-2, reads KAGVTQTPRYLIKTRGQQVTLSCSPISGHRSVSWYQQTPGQGLQFLFEYFSETQRNKGNFPGRFSGRQFSNSRSEMNVSTLELGDSALYLCASSLGTGQGYTFGSGTRLTVV.

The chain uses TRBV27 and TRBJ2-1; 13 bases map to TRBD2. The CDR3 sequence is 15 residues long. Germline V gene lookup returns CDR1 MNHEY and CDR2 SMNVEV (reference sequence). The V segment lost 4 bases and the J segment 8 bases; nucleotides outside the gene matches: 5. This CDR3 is CASSSRLAGGHEQFF. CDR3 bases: TGTGCCAGCAGTTCACGACTAGCGGGAGGTCATGAGCAGTTCTTC.

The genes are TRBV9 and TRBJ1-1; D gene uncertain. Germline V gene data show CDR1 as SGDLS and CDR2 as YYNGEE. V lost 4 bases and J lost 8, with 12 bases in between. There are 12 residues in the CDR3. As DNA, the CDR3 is TGTGCCAGCAGCCCCTGGACGGGAGAAGCTTTCTTT. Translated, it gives CASSPWTGEAFF.

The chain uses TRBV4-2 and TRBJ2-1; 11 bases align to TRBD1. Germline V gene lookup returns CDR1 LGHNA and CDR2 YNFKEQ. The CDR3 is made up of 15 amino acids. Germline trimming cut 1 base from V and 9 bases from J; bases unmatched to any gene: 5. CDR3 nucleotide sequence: TGTGCCAGCAGCCAAGTGGGGACAGGGGGTAGTGAGCAGTTCTTC. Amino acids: CASSQVGTGGSEQFF.

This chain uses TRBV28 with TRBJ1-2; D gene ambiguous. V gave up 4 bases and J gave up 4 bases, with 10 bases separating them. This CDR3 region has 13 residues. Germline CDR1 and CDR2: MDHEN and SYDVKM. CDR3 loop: CASSSLLGYGYTF. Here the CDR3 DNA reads TGTGCCAGCAGTTCACTTCTAGGCTATGGCTACACCTTC.

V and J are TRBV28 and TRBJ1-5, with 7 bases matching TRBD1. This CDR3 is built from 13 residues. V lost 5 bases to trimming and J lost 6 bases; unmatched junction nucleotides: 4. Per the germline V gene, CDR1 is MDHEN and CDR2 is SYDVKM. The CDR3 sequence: CASSLTGSQPQHF. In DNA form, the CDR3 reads TGTGCCAGCAGTCTGACAGGGTCTCAGCCCCAGCATTTT.

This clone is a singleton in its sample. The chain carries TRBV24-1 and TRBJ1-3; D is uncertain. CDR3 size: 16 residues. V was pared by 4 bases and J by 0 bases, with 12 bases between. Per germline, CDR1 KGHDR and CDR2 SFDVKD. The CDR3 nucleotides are TGTGCCACCAGTGACGTTTCGGGTGACTCTGGAAACACCATATATTTT. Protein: CATSDVSGDSGNTIYF.

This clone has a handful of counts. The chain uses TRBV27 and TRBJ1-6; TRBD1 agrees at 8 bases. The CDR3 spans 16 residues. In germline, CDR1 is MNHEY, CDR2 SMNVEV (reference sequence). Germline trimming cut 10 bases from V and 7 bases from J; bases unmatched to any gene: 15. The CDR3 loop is CATRTGMGNRNSPLHF. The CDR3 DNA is TGTGCCACCCGGACAGGGATGGGCAATAGAAATTCACCCCTCCACTTT.

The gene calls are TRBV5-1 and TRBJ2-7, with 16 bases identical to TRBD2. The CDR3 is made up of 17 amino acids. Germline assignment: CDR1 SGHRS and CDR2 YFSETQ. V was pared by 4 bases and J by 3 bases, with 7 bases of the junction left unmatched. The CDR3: CASSLGLAGGPSYEQYF. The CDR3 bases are TGCGCCAGCAGCCTGGGACTAGCGGGAGGGCCTAGCTACGAGCAGTACTTC.

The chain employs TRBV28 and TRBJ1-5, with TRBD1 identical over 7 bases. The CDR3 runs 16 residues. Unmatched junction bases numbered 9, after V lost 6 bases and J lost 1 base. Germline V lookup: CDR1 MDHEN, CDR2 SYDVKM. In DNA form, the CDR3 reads TGTGCCAGCAGCTATCGACAGGGAGAAAGCAATCAGCCCCAGCATTTT. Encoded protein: CASSYRQGESNQPQHF.

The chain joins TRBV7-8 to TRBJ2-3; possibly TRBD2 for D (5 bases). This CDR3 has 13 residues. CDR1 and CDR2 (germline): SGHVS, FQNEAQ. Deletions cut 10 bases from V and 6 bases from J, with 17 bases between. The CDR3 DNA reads TGTGCCATTACAAAGGGAGCGGATGATACGCAGTATTTT. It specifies CAITKGADDTQYF.

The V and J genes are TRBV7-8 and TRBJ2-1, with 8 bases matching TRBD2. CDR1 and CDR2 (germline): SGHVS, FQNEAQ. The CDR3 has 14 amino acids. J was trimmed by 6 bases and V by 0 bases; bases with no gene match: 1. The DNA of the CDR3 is TGTGCCAGCAGCTTAGCCAGCGGGGGCAATGAGCAGTTCTTC. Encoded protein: CASSLASGGNEQFF. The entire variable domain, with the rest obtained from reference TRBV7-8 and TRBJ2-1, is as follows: GAGVSQSPRYKVAKRGQDVALRCDPISGHVSLFWYQQALGQGPEFLTYFQNEAQLDKSGLPSDRFFAERPEGSVSTLKIQRTQQEDSAVYLCASSLASGGNEQFFGPGTRLTVL.